A selection of T cell receptor beta chains follows, all from one sample in a study of T cell responses to AZD1222 COVID-19 vaccine. Method: immunoSEQ multiplex PCR; TCRdb's copy keeps in-frame clones and lacks some. The sample contains 150,000 to 200,000 clones, 80% to 90% of which appear only once. The source material was peripheral blood, sampled 28 days after the second AZD1222 dose. The source is an adult who received the AZD1222 COVID-19 vaccine. The conserved cysteine and the conserved F or W are not part of the CDR3 here.

CDR3aa	v_gene
ASSLRTGSSYEQY	TRBV9
AIKELAGDRDTQY	TRBV10-3
ASSQESRTHEQY	TRBV4-2
ASSVATRGHNEQF	TRBV9
ASSYLGQGVPGANVLT	TRBV5-4
ASSTRTAYEQY	TRBV5-5
AISGDLGSTEAF	TRBV10-3
ASSWAPRGRTDTQY	TRBV6-2/TRBV6-3
ASSETGEAF	TRBV6-1
ASSVEGSNTGELF	TRBV9
ASSQDVAPDSGNTIY	TRBV4-1
ASSVVNGGYNEQF	TRBV9
ASRGAVNYGYT	TRBV6-1
ASSNPLSGNTIY	TRBV19
ASSQRDEQY	TRBV3-1/TRBV3-2
ASSFFQASGANVLT	TRBV7-2
ASSWGQNEKLF	TRBV12-3/TRBV12-4
ASHKGGLYEQY	TRBV23-1
ATSDSAVAKNIQY	TRBV24-1
ASSARGNFYGYT	TRBV19
SVDDRGGEKLF	TRBV29-1
ASSSGGNWRYEQY	TRBV18
ASSFGIEGTEAF	TRBV5-6
ASSFRARVHEQY	TRBV27
ASSYSPTGLETQY	TRBV6-2/TRBV6-3
SVGGRPGAHRETQY	TRBV29-1
AWWRTGQQETQY	TRBV30
ASSLGLPLAPGYT	TRBV7-2
ATSDALRTEAF	TRBV24-1
ASSLAPGDTQY	TRBV7-7
ASSLAGMDTQY	TRBV11-2
ASSQVTWMGYT	TRBV3-1/TRBV3-2
ASSPAGAGVNSPLH	TRBV18
ASSPRDRVLKDGYT	TRBV18
ASSSGIYGYT	TRBV6-5
ASSPGGSSGNTIY	TRBV18
SVGTGPQETQY	TRBV29-1
ASSIVQRSSGNTIY	TRBV19
ASSIRTGDSYEQY	TRBV7-8
AISEPGTGGSDEQF	TRBV10-3
ASSLRAIGGDTQY	TRBV11-2
ASSYASSGNTIY	TRBV6-5
ASSRGLADNEQF	TRBV11-3
ASSPKRASGANVLT	TRBV7-9
ASSIQIRNRYNEQF	TRBV19
AWSVTPLEAF	TRBV30